This T cell receptor beta chain is from a study of molecular identifiers for immune sequencing clone quantification. Libraries for naive CD8 T cells, which were made from around 20,000 to 1,000,000 sorted cells, drew on 10%, 30% or 50% of the RNA. The CDR3 runs to 13 residues. Germline V lookup: CDR1 DFQATT, CDR2 SNEGSKA (reference sequence). The authors built bulk TCR libraries by previously described methods with listed TCR primers. TCRdb recomputed calls from the PCR reads with MiXCR, one row per CDR3 protein. The sample lists under 800,000 distinct CDR3 sequences, 25% occurring once. The sample consisted of naive CD8+ T cells from blood, with Jurkat cell RNA spiked in. Documented subset: FACS-sorted CD8+CD4-CCR7+CD45RA+ naive T cells. The clonotype was recovered from a human donor in good health. Some libraries in this study had Jurkat cell RNA spiked in. The V and J genes are TRBV20-1 and TRBJ2-1; 12 nucleotides line up with TRBD2. For the CDR3, the DNA is TGCAGGGTACTAGCGGGGGGCCACAATGAGCAGTTCTTC. Protein: CRVLAGGHNEQFF.